The clone carrying this T cell receptor (beta chain) has ten or more counts. Its antigen remains unknown. The V gene lost 3 bases and the J gene lost 11 bases, with 17 bases spanning the gap. CDR1 LGHNA and CDR2 YSLEER come from the germline V gene. This CDR3 has 14 amino acids. This entry belongs to a study of T cells after yellow fever vaccination. TCRdb reprocessed the 5' RACE reads via MiXCR and lists one record per CDR3 protein. The table records some 120,000 distinct CDR3 sequences, 6% to 8% of them present only once. General study points: Boosting was followed by the reappearance of most primary-vaccination clones (roughly 95% CD4, about 90% CD8).

The specimen was CD4+ T cells sorted from PBMCs, collected more than 8 days after the first yellow fever vaccination. The clonotype comes from a man in his late teens or twenties who received the YFV17D yellow fever vaccine. The V call is TRBV4-3, the J call TRBJ2-1; D tentatively fits TRBD1 or TRBD2 (5 bases each). CDR3 amino acids: CASSQDPGPGKQFF. The DNA for the CDR3 is TGCGCCAGCAGCCAGGATCCGGGGCCCGGAAAGCAGTTCTTC.